This T cell receptor beta chain was profiled in a study of CD8+CD57+ T cells in acquired aplastic anemia. For the study at large: Quantities of DNA derived from sorted CD4+ and CD8+ cells averaged around 3.2 ug. Findings and caveats of the study: Patients and controls turned out to have more than 25 CD8+ CDR3 sequences in common. Levels of CD8+ Simpson's diversity were not significantly distinct in patients versus controls.

The template used for profiling TCR beta VDJ and CDR3 was genomic DNA. TCRdb independently ran MiXCR on the reads; one entry per CDR3 protein. The sample lists some 200,000 distinct CDR3 sequences, more than 45% occurring once. Germline V CDR1 and CDR2: MNHNS, SASEGT. V lost 9 bases, J lost 5 bases, and 19 bases lay in between. CDR3 length: 15 residues. Remarks on this clonotype: No antigen is known for it.

The sequenced patients had an expansion of CD8+CD57+ cells seen by flow cytometry. No therapy had been given to the patients at the time of blood sampling. The sample consisted of sorted CD4+, CD8+, or CD8+CD57+ T cells (not recorded which) from PBMCs. This chain uses TRBV6-1 with TRBJ2-2; tentative D call: TRBD2 (6 bases). The sequence came from a human donor with aplastic anemia. Here the CDR3 reads CASWDREKWTGELFF. Written as DNA, the CDR3 is TGTGCCAGTTGGGACCGGGAGAAGTGGACCGGGGAGCTGTTTTTT.